This TCR beta chain was observed in a study of shared clonotypes between healthy human individuals. Findings and caveats of the study: Depth of sequencing was expected to influence donor clonotype sharing. Shared across four donors were 5% to 6% of the naive CD4 clonotypes. Tissues were not sampled, only blood, and their repertoires likely differ.

Authors' methods: Without quality scores, immunoSEQ junctional reads could not be filtered like full-length reads. The data were produced by immunoSEQ multiplex PCR, yet TCRdb's version contains in-frame clones alone and is incomplete. D and trimming were read from the DNA, whereas the V and J calls and clone size are those reported in that table. The data show some 2,000,000 clones, with 95% seen just once and 0.13% held by the top ten. About this clone: The antigen is unknown.

The CDR3 is made up of 14 amino acids. V dropped 6 bases and J dropped 8 bases, with 16 bases sitting between them. From germline, CDR1 is MGHDK and CDR2 SYGVNS. This TCR was sampled from a man aged 18 to 29 in good health. The gene calls are TRBV25-1 and TRBJ1-4; no clear D. Input material: naive CD4+ T cells sorted from blood. Subset indicated: CD45RA+ positively selected. The CDR3 region is CASSGRTFREKLFF. CDR3 DNA: TGTGCCAGCAGCGGACGGACCTTTAGAGAAAAACTGTTTTTT.